This T cell receptor (beta chain) was sequenced for a study of blood T cells in healthy people across ages. Then a second PCR, running roughly 7 to 11 cycles, was carried out with a sample-barcoded 5' primer and a J-beta primer mix. TCRdb reprocessed the 5' RACE reads with MiXCR, giving one entry per CDR3 protein. The sample lists just over 1 million distinct CDR3 sequences; 40% to 45% were seen once. Peripheral blood, about 10 milliliters per donor, was collected. Per sample, at least 5.5 micrograms of total RNA were extracted. The CDR3 covers 15 residues. V dropped 3 bases and J dropped 3; count of bases not matched to a gene: 3. Germline CDR1 and CDR2: SGDLS and YYNGEE.

The chain employs TRBV9 and TRBJ2-2; TRBD1 aligns across 9 bases. The sequenced sample was blood. This clonotype was obtained from a woman aged 55-70 years in good health. The CDR3 bases are TGTGCCAGCAGCGAGGGGACAGGGTACACCGGGGAGCTGTTTTTT. Amino acids: CASSEGTGYTGELFF.